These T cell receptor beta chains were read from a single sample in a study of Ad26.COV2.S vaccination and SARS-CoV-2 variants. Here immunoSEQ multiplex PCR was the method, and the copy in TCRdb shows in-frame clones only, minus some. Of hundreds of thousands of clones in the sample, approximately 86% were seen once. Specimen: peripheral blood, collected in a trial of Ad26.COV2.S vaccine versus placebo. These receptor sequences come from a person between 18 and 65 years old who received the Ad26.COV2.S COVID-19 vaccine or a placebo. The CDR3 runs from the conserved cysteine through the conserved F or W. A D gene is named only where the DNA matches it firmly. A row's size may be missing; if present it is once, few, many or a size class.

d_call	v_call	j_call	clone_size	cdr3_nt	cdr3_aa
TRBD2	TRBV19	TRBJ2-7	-	TGTGCCAGTAGTCGGCTAGCGGTCTCCTACGAGCAGTACTTC	CASSRLAVSYEQYF
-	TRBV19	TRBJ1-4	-	TGTGCCACCCGGGCATCTGGGGATGAAAAACTGTTTTTT	CATRASGDEKLFF
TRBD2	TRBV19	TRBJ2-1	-	TGTGCCAGTAGCCCAGGGATAGCGGGAGGCTACAATGAGCAGTTCTTC	CASSPGIAGGYNEQFF
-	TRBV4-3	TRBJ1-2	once	TGCGCCAGCAGCGTCCAGGCCTCTAGCTATGGCTACACCTTC	CASSVQASSYGYTF
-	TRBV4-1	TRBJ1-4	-	TGCGCCAGCAGCCTGGGTCAGGGTAATGAAAAACTGTTTTTT	CASSLGQGNEKLFF
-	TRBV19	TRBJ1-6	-	TGTGCCAGTCTTCGACAAGCTGGGTCCTATAATTCACCCCTCCACTTT	CASLRQAGSYNSPLHF
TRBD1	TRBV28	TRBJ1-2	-	TGTGCCAGCAGTTTAACAGGGGGAAACTATGGCTACACCTTC	CASSLTGGNYGYTF
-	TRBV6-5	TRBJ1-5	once	TGTGCCAGCAGTCATGACAGGTCTCGCAATCAGCCCCAGCATTTT	CASSHDRSRNQPQHF
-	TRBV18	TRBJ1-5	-	TGTGCCAGCTCTCAACAGGGCCCCAATCAGCCCCAGCATTTT	CASSQQGPNQPQHF
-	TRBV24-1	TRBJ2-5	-	TGTGCCACCAGTGATCTAACGACCCAGTACTTC	CATSDLTTQYF
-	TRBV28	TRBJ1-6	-	TGTGCCAGCAGCTCCGGACAGTATAATTCACCCCTCCACTTT	CASSSGQYNSPLHF
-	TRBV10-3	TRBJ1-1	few	TGTGCCACCTGGCAGACGGAGGGGACTGAAGCTTTCTTT	CATWQTEGTEAFF
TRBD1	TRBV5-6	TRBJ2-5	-	TGTGCCAGCAGCTTTGGGACAGTGGAAGAGACCCAGTACTTC	CASSFGTVEETQYF
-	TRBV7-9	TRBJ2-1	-	TGTGCCAGCAGCCCCAGGGGGGGGATCTCCTACAATGAGCAGTTCTTC	CASSPRGGISYNEQFF
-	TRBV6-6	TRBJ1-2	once	TGTGCCAGCAGTTACAGCGTCTATGGCTACACCTTC	CASSYSVYGYTF
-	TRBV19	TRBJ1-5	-	TGTGCCAGTAGTTCGCCCGGAGCTCAGCCCCAGCATTTT	CASSSPGAQPQHF
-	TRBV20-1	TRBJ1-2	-	TGCAGTGCTAGCGGGGGGCATGGCTACACCTTC	CSASGGHGYTF
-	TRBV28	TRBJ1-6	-	TGTGCCAGCAGTGGGGCGGATAACTATAATTCACCCCTCCACTTT	CASSGADNYNSPLHF
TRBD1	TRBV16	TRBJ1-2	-	TGTGCCAGCAGGCAATGGGGACAGGGCGGCTATGGCTACACCTTC	CASRQWGQGGYGYTF
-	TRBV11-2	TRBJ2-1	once	TGTGCCAGCAGCTTACAAGCCGGACAGACCTACAATGAGCAGTTCTTC	CASSLQAGQTYNEQFF
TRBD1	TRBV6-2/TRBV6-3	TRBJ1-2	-	TGTGCCAGCAGTTACTCGATCCGGGGACAGGGATCCTCTGGCTACACCTTC	CASSYSIRGQGSSGYTF
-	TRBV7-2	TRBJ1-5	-	TGTGCCAGCAGCTCGTGGAGCAATCAGCCCCAGCATTTT	CASSSWSNQPQHF
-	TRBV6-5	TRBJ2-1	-	TGTGCCAGCAGTACGTCCGACAGGAGTCACAATGAGCAGTTCTTC	CASSTSDRSHNEQFF
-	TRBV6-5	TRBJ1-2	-	TGTGCCAGCAGTACTCTAACAGGGCTCCATGGCTACACCTTC	CASSTLTGLHGYTF
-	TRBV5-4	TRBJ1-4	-	TGTGCCAGCAGCTCTCCCGGTGTTGAAAAACTGTTTTTT	CASSSPGVEKLFF
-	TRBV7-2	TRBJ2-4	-	TGTGCCAGCAGCTTCGCCGGGGAGGACATTCAGTACTTC	CASSFAGEDIQYF
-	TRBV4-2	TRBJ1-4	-	TGTGCCAGCAGCCAGGCTCCCAGGGCAACTAATGAAAAACTGTTTTTT	CASSQAPRATNEKLFF
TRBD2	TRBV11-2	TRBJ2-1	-	TGTGCCAGCAGCTTAGCAGGGCTAGCGGGGACCAATGAGCAGTTCTTC	CASSLAGLAGTNEQFF
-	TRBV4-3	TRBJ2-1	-	TGCGCCAGCAGCCAAGTCGGTCCCTACAATGAGCAGTTCTTC	CASSQVGPYNEQFF
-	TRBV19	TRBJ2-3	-	TGTGCCACCACACCGGGGGTCAAACTTTGGGATACGCAGTATTTT	CATTPGVKLWDTQYF
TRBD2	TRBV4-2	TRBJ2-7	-	TGTGCCAGCAGCCAGTCTAGCGGGGCCTACGAGCAGTACTTC	CASSQSSGAYEQYF
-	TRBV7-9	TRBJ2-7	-	TGTGCCAGCAGCCTCCCGTCAGGGGACTACGAGCAGTACTTC	CASSLPSGDYEQYF